This record looks at one T cell receptor (beta chain) sequence and its context. Antigen specificity is unknown. The record originates from a study of shared clonotypes between healthy human individuals. Study-wide findings and caveats: Although depth was large, rarefaction showed that sequencing of the sorted subsets was incomplete. Clonotypes shared by all four donors outscored non-shared clonotypes in generation probability.

The CDR3 extends over 16 amino acids. CDR1 and CDR2 (germline): LNHDA, SQIVND (reference sequence). After removal of 3 bases from V and 0 bases from J, the junction contained 4 bases not matched to a gene. Deep-level settings were used for running the assay. It was across several immunoSEQ plates that each subset's genomic DNA was evenly split. Using immunoSEQ multiplex PCR, the repertoire was profiled, and TCRdb retains in-frame clones only, with some absent. The table has 400,000 or so clones, 90% to 98% seen once; the top ten hold 0.32%. V gene TRBV19 combines with J gene TRBJ2-4, with 8 bases matching TRBD2. Sequenced sample: memory CD8+ T cells sorted from blood. Subset of the sample: CD45RO+ cells pooled with CCR7-negative TemRA cells. The receptor comes from a young man in good health. The chain's CDR3 is CASSIGGGLAKNIQYF. Here the CDR3 DNA reads TGTGCCAGTAGTATCGGGGGGGGCCTAGCCAAAAACATTCAGTACTTC.